Sequencing of this T cell receptor (beta chain) was carried out in a study of patients and donors after allogeneic stem cell transplantation. TCRdb re-called the RT-PCR reads with MiXCR, one entry per CDR3 protein. The repertoire includes about a million distinct CDR3 sequences, approximately 19% of them detected once, and 5% to 6.5% sits in the top ten. The V gene lost 5 bases and the J gene lost 8 bases, with 16 bases spanning the gap. The CDR3 covers 14 residues. The V and J genes are TRBV12-3 or TRBV12-4 and TRBJ1-5; D remains ambiguous. The sample comprised blood, either unsorted or a sorted T cell fraction (not recorded which). The receptor was derived from a human donor who was either an allogeneic HSCT recipient or a stem cell or donor lymphocyte infusion donor (not recorded which). It is not recorded whose cells these are; they may come from a transplant donor. CDR3 sequence (DNA): TGTGCCAGCAGTCCCTCACCCGTGGGAGAGCCCCAGCATTTT. Protein: CASSPSPVGEPQHF.